This T cell receptor beta chain was recovered during a study of shared clonotypes between healthy human individuals. Across the study: There were three CD4 naive, three CD4 memory, two CD8 naive and one CD8 memory plates per donor.

Regarding this clone: No antigen is known for it. Other DNA sequences in this specimen translate into the identical CDR3.

The protocol was immunoSEQ multiplex PCR, while the TCRdb copy is restricted to in-frame clones and leaves out a portion. Of about 2.4 million clones detected, 80% to 95% appear once; the ten largest clones hold approximately 0.35%. Study findings and constraints: Clonotype sharing across a few donors was observed for about 5.5% of naive CD4 clonotypes.

The sample consisted of naive CD4+ T cells from PBMCs. Described subset: CD45RA+ positively selected. This sequence was found in a young man in good health. Some clones in this sample may be carry-over from other donors' samples.

The CDR3 loop reads CASSPGRGTYEQYF. CDR3 coding DNA: TGTGCCAGCTCCCCGGGACGGGGCACCTACGAGCAGTACTTC. The chain couples TRBV18 to TRBJ2-7; D might be TRBD1 or TRBD2, each matching 5 bases. The CDR3 totals 14 residues. Trimming shortened V by 6 bases and J by 2 bases, and 14 bases separated the two germline ends. Germline CDR1 is KGHSH and CDR2 is LQKENI. The full variable domain, rest sourced from reference TRBV18 and TRBJ2-7, is NAGVMQNPRHLVRRRGQEARLRCSPMKGHSHVYWYRQLPEEGLKFMVYLQKENIIDESGMPKERFSAEFPKEGPSILRIQQVVRGDSAAYFCASSPGRGTYEQYFGPGTRLTVT.